Below are 23 T cell receptor beta chains sequenced from a single sample in a study of cytomegalovirus exposure and HLA in healthy donors. The PCR used 60 Vbeta and 13 Jbeta primers. Profiling relied on immunoSEQ multiplex PCR, and the TCRdb table lists in-frame clones only, not all of them. The data show over 110,000 clones, about 80% seen once. Sequencing was carried out using PBMCs. The source is a man between 35 and 55 years old in good health and CMV-seronegative.

This clone was detected only once. V gene TRBV19 combines with J gene TRBJ2-3; 7 bases are shared with TRBD1. The CDR3 is 13 amino acids. V trimming: 8 bases; J trimming: 4 bases; junction bases outside the gene matches: 6. CDR1 and CDR2 from the germline V gene are LNHDA and SQIVND (reference sequence). DNA for the CDR3: TGTGCCAGTTGGGGGCAGGGGGCAGATACGCAGTATTTT. Protein: CASWGQGADTQYF.

The chain recombines TRBV9 with TRBJ2-7; D is possibly TRBD2 (5 bases). CDR1 SGDLS and CDR2 YYNGEE come from the germline V gene. Between the trimmed V and J ends, which lost 6 bases and 2 bases, there was a span of 15 bases. CDR3 length equals 14 residues. The CDR3 DNA reads TGTGCCAGCACCGAGGGTGGGGAGCCCTACGAGCAGTACTTC. This translates into CASTEGGEPYEQYF.

The chain uses TRBV27 and TRBJ2-3, with 7 nucleotides matching TRBD2. Germline V lookup: CDR1 MNHEY, CDR2 SMNVEV (reference sequence). The length of the CDR3 is 16 residues. The junction had 6 bases not matched to a gene; V was cut back by 3 bases and J by 0 bases. The CDR3 protein is CASSLWGGSSTDTQYF. In nucleotides, the CDR3 is TGTGCCAGCAGTTTGTGGGGGGGTTCTAGCACAGATACGCAGTATTTT.

This sequence joins TRBV4-1 and TRBJ2-7; TRBD1 matches 10 bases. The CDR3 covers 14 residues. V shed 5 bases and J 2 bases; nucleotides not matched to a gene: 3. The V gene's germline CDR1 is MGHRA and CDR2 YSYEKL. The CDR3: CASSDGQGAYEQYF. CDR3 coding DNA: TGCGCCAGCAGCGACGGACAGGGGGCCTACGAGCAGTACTTC.

The chain combines TRBV11-2 with TRBJ2-3; D perhaps matches TRBD1 (5 bases). V was pared by 0 bases and J by 3 bases, with 10 bases between. This CDR3 spans 15 amino acids. Germline CDR1 reads SGHAT; CDR2 reads FQNNGV. CDR3 protein: CASSLDQGLTDTQYF. The CDR3 region has the DNA TGTGCCAGCAGCTTAGATCAGGGTTTGACAGATACGCAGTATTTT.

The V gene is TRBV19, the J gene TRBJ2-1; 10 bases fit TRBD1. V shed 3 bases, J shed 7 bases, and the junction held 12 bases outside the gene matches. The length of the CDR3 is 17 residues. Germline values: CDR1 LNHDA, CDR2 SQIVND (reference sequence). For the CDR3, the DNA is TGTGCCAGTAGTATCACGGTGAGAGACAGGGGGCGTAATGAGCAGTTCTTC. It yields the protein CASSITVRDRGRNEQFF.

The chain combines TRBV12-5 with TRBJ2-5, with 9 bases lining up with TRBD1. Germline assignment: CDR1 LGHNT and CDR2 FRNRAP. The CDR3 spans 15 residues. Trimming removed 5 bases from V and 5 bases from J; junction bases left unmatched: 9. The CDR3, as DNA: TGTGCTAGTGGTAACTGGGACAGGGATTGGGAGACCCAGTACTTC. Residues: CASGNWDRDWETQYF.

The gene calls are TRBV19 and TRBJ1-4; a possible D gene is TRBD1 (5 bases). The V end was cut by 1 base, the J end by 7 bases, with 13 bases between. The germline gives CDR1 LNHDA, CDR2 SQIVND (reference sequence). This CDR3 has 15 amino acids. As DNA, the CDR3 is TGTGCCAGTAGTATAGCTAAGCCGGGGGGTGAAAAACTGTTTTTT. Translating it yields CASSIAKPGGEKLFF.

The V and J genes are TRBV19 and TRBJ1-1; tentative D call: TRBD1 (6 bases). Germline V CDR1 and CDR2: LNHDA, SQIVND (reference sequence). Trimming left V 4 bases short and J 1 base short, with 10 bases between. This CDR3 has 14 amino acids. The DNA for the CDR3 is TGTGCCAGTAGTACCCTGACAGGGAACACTGAAGCTTTCTTT. Protein product: CASSTLTGNTEAFF.

This clone was counted a few times. V is TRBV19 and J is TRBJ1-3; a weak D match, TRBD1 (6 bases). V dropped 8 bases and J dropped 0 bases, with 14 bases sitting between them. Germline values: CDR1 LNHDA, CDR2 SQIVND (reference sequence). The CDR3 loop spans 15 amino acids. CDR3 nucleotide sequence: TGTGCCAGTGGCTACAGGGTTCACTCTGGAAACACCATATATTTT. Its translation is CASGYRVHSGNTIYF.

The chain combines TRBV6-5 with TRBJ1-2; 9 bases are a match to TRBD1. Germline loops: CDR1 MNHEY, CDR2 SVGAGI. CDR3 length equals 14 residues. Trimming removed 4 bases from V and 6 bases from J; junction bases left unmatched: 6. The CDR3 nucleotides are TGTGCCAGCAGTTCCCGGACAGGGGAACATGGCTACACCTTC. Amino acid sequence: CASSSRTGEHGYTF.

V is TRBV4-2 and J is TRBJ2-3; possibly TRBD2 for D (5 bases). The CDR3 length is 14 residues. Germline lookup yields CDR1 LGHNA and CDR2 YNFKEQ. V lost 1 base to trimming and J lost 5 bases, with 10 bases between them. DNA of the CDR3: TGTGCCAGCAGCCAAGGGAGGCTAGTAGATACGCAGTATTTT. It translates to CASSQGRLVDTQYF.

The V gene is TRBV12-5, the J gene TRBJ1-4, with 9 bases that match TRBD1. Per germline, CDR1 LGHNT and CDR2 FRNRAP. The CDR3 runs to 15 residues. Trimming removed 3 bases from V and 8 bases from J; junction bases left unmatched: 7. The CDR3 coding sequence is TGTGCTAGTGGTTTTACAGGGGGCGAGAGCGAAAAACTGTTTTTT. As protein: CASGFTGGESEKLFF.

The J gene is TRBJ1-6, the V gene TRBV27, with TRBD1 identical over 8 bases. J lost 13 bases, V lost 2 bases, and 7 bases had no gene match. Germline values: CDR1 MNHEY, CDR2 SMNVEV (reference sequence). CDR3 length: 14 amino acids. The CDR3 coding sequence is TGTGCCAGCAGTTTAGGGACAGGTCAAAGGCCCCTCCACTTT. It codes for CASSLGTGQRPLHF.

In its sample, this clone was seen many times. The chain combines TRBV15 with TRBJ1-3; D is undetermined. This CDR3 spans 16 amino acids. Germline V gene sequence: CDR1 LNHNV, CDR2 YYDKDF (reference sequence). V was shortened by 5 bases and J by 0 bases, with 14 bases between the two germline ends. CDR3: CATSHRKQSSGNTIYF. CDR3 nucleotides: TGTGCCACCAGCCATAGAAAGCAAAGCTCTGGAAACACCATATATTTT. Supplemented by reference TRBV15 and TRBJ1-3, the full variable domain reads DAMVIQNPRYQVTQFGKPVTLSCSQTLNHNVMYWYQQKSSQAPKLLFHYYDKDFNNEADTPDNFQSRRPNTSFCFLDIRSPGLGDTAMYLCATSHRKQSSGNTIYFGEGSWLTVV.

The V gene is TRBV4-1, the J gene TRBJ2-7; D unresolved. The germline CDR1 and CDR2 sequences are MGHRA and YSYEKL. The CDR3 extends over 12 amino acids. V was pared by 5 bases and J by 2 bases, with 7 bases between. CDR3 nucleotides: TGCGCCAGCAGCACCGAGACCTACGAGCAGTACTTC. Its translation is CASSTETYEQYF.

This clone was detected ten times or more. The V and J genes are TRBV2 and TRBJ1-1, with TRBD1 as a possible D gene (5 bases). The CDR3 totals 14 residues. The V gene lost 0 bases and the J gene lost 1 base, with 6 bases spanning the gap. Per the germline V gene, CDR1 is SNHLY and CDR2 is FYNNEI. In DNA, the CDR3 is TGTGCCAGCAGTGAAGCAGGACAGAACACTGAAGCTTTCTTT. Its protein product is CASSEAGQNTEAFF.

The rearrangement joins TRBV6-5 to TRBJ1-5, with 10 bases lining up with TRBD1. Germline V gives CDR1 MNHEY, CDR2 SVGAGI. With 6 bases clipped from V and 5 bases from J, the junction kept 7 bases outside the gene matches. This CDR3 has 15 residues. The CDR3 coding sequence is TGTGCCAGCAGGCGGGACAGGGGCGCTTATCAGCCCCAGCATTTT. Translation gives CASRRDRGAYQPQHF.

This rearrangement joins TRBV10-3 to TRBJ2-3; unclear D gene. The CDR3 length is 14 residues. CDR1 and CDR2 from the germline V gene are ENHRY and SYGVKD. V lost 4 bases and J lost 4, with 12 bases in between. The CDR3 bases are TGTGCCATCAGTGCCCCCCGAGGTGCAGATACGCAGTATTTT. Translated, it gives CAISAPRGADTQYF.

This sequence joins TRBV9 and TRBJ2-5; 7 nucleotides align to TRBD2. CDR3 size: 15 residues. With V trimmed by 6 bases and J by 5 bases, 13 bases remained unmatched. Looked up from germline, CDR1 is SGDLS and CDR2 is YYNGEE. This CDR3 is CASNSDSRGGETQYF. The DNA for the CDR3 is TGTGCCAGCAACTCCGATTCGAGGGGAGGGGAGACCCAGTACTTC.

The chain has TRBV5-1 and TRBJ2-5; 10 bases match TRBD1. The end of the DNA aligns better with TRBJ2-7, so the J call may be wrong. This CDR3 is built from 13 residues. CDR1 and CDR2 (germline): SGHRS, YFSETQ. CDR3 in DNA: TGCGCCAGCAGTACGACAGGGGGCAACGAGCAGTACTTC. This sequence encodes CASSTTGGNEQYF.

Points on this clone: Other DNA sequences in this specimen translate into the identical CDR3. The chain carries TRBV5-4 and TRBJ2-7, with 8 nucleotides matching TRBD1. The CDR3 is made up of 15 amino acids. V was clipped by 4 bases and J by 0 bases; unmatched bases: 6. Germline CDR1 reads SGHNT; CDR2 reads YYREEE (reference sequence). In nucleotides, the CDR3 is TGTGCCAGCAGCCGACGAGACAGGGGCTCCTACGAGCAGTACTTC. Amino acids: CASSRRDRGSYEQYF.

The V call is TRBV6-5, the J call TRBJ2-2; the D gene is possibly TRBD2 (5 bases). Trimming took 6 bases from V and 5 from J, leaving 10 bases between them. CDR3 size: 13 residues. Germline lookup yields CDR1 MNHEY and CDR2 SVGAGI. CDR3 nucleotide sequence: TGTGCCAGCAGAGAAGGAGGTACCGGGGAGCTGTTTTTT. This translates into CASREGGTGELFF.